This entry lists 13 T cell receptor beta chains sequenced from one sample in a study of T cells in women clearing cervical HPV infection. Generated by immunoSEQ multiplex PCR, the TCRdb table keeps only in-frame clones and is missing some. Its table lists about 22,000 clones. Sample: blood buffy coat. The receptors here all came from a woman aged 18 to 75 with a cervical HPV16 infection that either progressed to CIN3+ or cleared (not recorded which).

Notes on this clone: The CDR3 end falls 3 residues outside the read, so it is completed with the germline J gene. The V call is TRBV6-2 or TRBV6-3, the J call TRBJ2-1, with 9 bases aligning to TRBD2. Germline values: CDR1 MNHEY, CDR2 SVGEGT. V trimming: 2 bases; J trimming: 5 bases; junction bases outside the gene matches: 4. The CDR3 contains 15 residues. CDR3 sequence: CASSYGGRAHNEQFF. The CDR3 DNA, read in part, is TGTGCCAGCAGTTACGGCGGGAGGGCCCACAATGAG.

On this clone: From the germline J gene comes the end of the CDR3, since the read stops 3 residues before it. The chain links TRBV20-1 to TRBJ1-5, with a possible D match to TRBD1 (5 bases). The CDR3 spans 17 residues. With 6 bases removed from V and 1 base from J, the gap between germline ends came to 22 bases. From germline, CDR1 is DFQATT and CDR2 SNEGSKA (reference sequence). CDR3: CSATPRGKRSSNQPQHF. Partial CDR3 DNA: TGCAGTGCCACGCCCCGGGGGAAAAGGTCGAGCAATCAGCCC.

A note on this clone: The junction shows a germline mismatch at one end, possibly a read error. Read data end 3 residues before the CDR3 end; the end is taken from the germline J gene. The rearrangement uses TRBV4-2 and TRBJ1-2; weak D call: TRBD1 (5 bases). CDR3 length: 14 amino acids. Per the germline V gene, CDR1 is LGHNA and CDR2 is YNFKEQ. CDR3 loop: CAYTRTIERYGYTF. CDR3 DNA (partial): TGCGCCTATACCCGGACAATTGAACGCTATGGC.

Measured by frequency, this clone is medium-sized. The read ends 3 residues shy of where the CDR3 ends; the end is completed using the germline J gene. The rearrangement uses TRBV13 and TRBJ1-4; 12 positions agree with TRBD1. Germline CDR1 is PRHDT and CDR2 is FYEKMQ (reference sequence). V lost 2 bases and J lost 8; bases outside the gene matches: 9. The CDR3 runs to 17 residues. Partial CDR3 DNA: TGTGCCAGCAGCTTATTTGGGACAGGGGGCATGGAGGAAAAA. Translation gives CASSLFGTGGMEEK. The entire CDR3 is CASSLFGTGGMEEKLFF.

On this clone itself: The read finishes 3 residues shy of the CDR3 end, and the germline J gene is used to complete it. V is TRBV10-3 and J is TRBJ2-7, with D perhaps TRBD1 (6 bases). The CDR3 runs 14 residues. V lost 5 bases and J lost 0, with 11 bases in between. Germline V gene lookup returns CDR1 ENHRY and CDR2 SYGVKD. The part of the CDR3 DNA that was read is TGTGCCATCAGTCAGGGGTCTGGCTCCTACGAG. It is translated as CAISQGSGSYE. The complete CDR3 reads CAISQGSGSYEQYF.

Comment on this clone: The CDR3 end falls 3 residues outside the read, so it is completed with the germline J gene. The chain is built from TRBV19 and TRBJ2-1; 7 bases line up with TRBD1. V trimming: 3 bases; J trimming: 6 bases; junction bases outside the gene matches: 14. There are 17 residues in the CDR3. Germline CDR1 reads LNHDA; CDR2 reads SQIVND (reference sequence). CDR3 sequence reads: CASSIVLADRIANEQFF. The covered CDR3 bases are TGTGCCAGTAGTATTGTGTTGGCGGACAGGATAGCCAATGAG.

On this clone: The CDR3 end lies 3 residues beyond the end of the read and is filled in from the germline J gene. This chain joins TRBV2 and TRBJ2-1; the match to TRBD2 covers 7 bases. With 6 bases clipped from V and 0 bases from J, the junction kept 5 bases outside the gene matches. Germline CDR1 reads SNHLY; CDR2 reads FYNNEI. The CDR3 extends over 15 amino acids. The CDR3 DNA, read in part, is TGTGCCAGCAGGGCTACTAGCGACTCCTACAATGAG. Translated: CASRATSDSYNE. The full-length CDR3 reads as CASRATSDSYNEQFF.

Concerning this clone itself: The read stops 3 residues short of the end of the CDR3; the missing end is completed from the germline J gene. The rearrangement links TRBV28 to TRBJ2-7, with 8 bases lining up with TRBD2. This CDR3 spans 15 amino acids. Germline V gene data show CDR1 as MDHEN and CDR2 as SYDVKM. V lost 3 bases to trimming and J lost 0 bases; unmatched junction nucleotides: 4. The sequenced CDR3 bases are TGTGCCAGCAGTTTGAGTAGCGGGAACTCCTACGAG. Its protein is CASSLSSGNSYE. The full CDR3 is CASSLSSGNSYEQYF.

A word on this clone: The observed sequence ends 3 residues before the CDR3 terminus, with the missing tail filled in from the germline J gene. The chain employs TRBV28 and TRBJ1-2; D call uncertain. CDR1 is MDHEN, CDR2 SYDVKM, per germline. The CDR3 is 15 residues long. Trimming left V 2 bases short and J 0 bases short, with 10 bases between. Incomplete CDR3 DNA: TGTGCCAGCAGTTTAGGTGCTCACTCTAACTATGGC. Its translation: CASSLGAHSNYG. The CDR3, in full, reads CASSLGAHSNYGYTF.

As to this clone: The read falls 3 residues short of the CDR3 end, and the missing part is taken from the germline J gene. The chain combines TRBV19 with TRBJ2-3; D not resolved. CDR1 is LNHDA, CDR2 SQIVND, per germline (reference sequence). The CDR3 spans 14 residues. V lost 6 bases and J 0 bases, leaving 10 bases between the germline ends. Here the CDR3 reads CASRETRSTDTQYF. The covered CDR3 bases are TGTGCCAGTAGAGAGACACGGAGCACAGATACG. The variable domain in full, with the rest retrieved from reference TRBV19 and TRBJ2-3, is DGGITQSPKYLFRKEGQNVTLSCEQNLNHDAMYWYRQDPGQGLRLIYYSQIVNDFQKGDIAEGYSVSREKKESFPLTVTSAQKNPTAFYLCASRETRSTDTQYFGPGTRLTVL.

CDR3 sequence reads: CSARDYRSQGTDEQYF. The DNA read from the CDR3 is TGCAGTGCTAGAGATTATAGAAGCCAGGGTACCGACGAG. J is TRBJ2-7 and V is TRBV20-1; D is possibly TRBD1 (5 bases). The CDR3 end lies 3 residues beyond the end of the read and is filled in from the germline J gene. V was clipped by 0 bases and J by 5 bases, with 20 bases between them. The germline gives CDR1 DFQATT, CDR2 SNEGSKA (reference sequence). The CDR3 consists of 16 residues.

To note about this clone: The read gets to within 3 residues of the CDR3 end, and the germline J gene fills in the rest. This chain joins TRBV2 and TRBJ1-1; D is perhaps TRBD1 (5 bases). The CDR3 covers 12 residues. The germline V gene has CDR1 SNHLY and CDR2 FYNNEI. The V and J ends lost 6 bases and 2 bases respectively, with 7 bases between them. CDR3 region: CASRDSNTEAFF. CDR3 DNA, as far as it was read: TGTGCCAGCAGAGACAGTAACACTGAA. The variable domain in full, completed from reference TRBV2 and TRBJ1-1, reads EPEVTQTPSHQVTQMGQEVILRCVPISNHLYFYWYRQILGQKVEFLVSFYNNEISEKSEIFDDQFSVERPDGSNFTLKIRSTKLEDSAMYFCASRDSNTEAFFGQGTRLTVV.

On this clone itself: The read halts 3 residues ahead of the CDR3 end, with the missing end drawn from the germline J gene. This rearrangement joins TRBV7-3 to TRBJ1-1, with a tentative D call TRBD1 (6 bases). The CDR3 contains 14 residues. Looked up from germline, CDR1 is SGHTA and CDR2 is FQGTGA. Trimming took 5 bases from V and 4 from J, leaving 14 bases between them. CDR3 DNA, as far as it was read: TGTGCCAGCAGCGTCAACAGGGATGGCACTGAA. Its protein is CASSVNRDGTE. In full, the CDR3 is CASSVNRDGTEAFF.